The TCR beta chain described here comes from a study of long-term antiretroviral therapy in people with HIV. As for the study in general: It was about a decade before the 2015 immediate-ART recommendation that the earliest samples were taken.

Concerning this clone: Its antigen is still unknown.

Whole-study results and caveats: The study collected blood between the mid-2000s and the late 2010s, possibly under older ART regimens.

Trimming cost V 6 bases and J 4 bases, with 12 bases left between them. The CDR3 consists of 13 residues. CDR1 is ENHRY, CDR2 SYGVKD, per germline. Post-ART PBMC samples numbered at least two per donor, and pre-ART ones at least one. Treated in the United States were all of the participants with HIV. An immunoSEQ assay, version v3.0, was performed at survey level. The data were produced by immunoSEQ multiplex PCR, yet TCRdb's version contains in-frame clones alone and is incomplete. The table records some 15,000 clones, about 82% of them present only once. The chain has TRBV10-3 and TRBJ1-1, with a possible D match to TRBD1 (6 bases). The sequencing here drew on unsorted PBMCs, taken 1.8 years before starting antiretroviral therapy. The origin of this receptor is a woman aged 40 to 55 with HIV. The CDR3 loop reads CAISGGRGTEAFF. CDR3 DNA: TGTGCCATCAGCGGGGGCAGGGGCACTGAAGCTTTCTTT.